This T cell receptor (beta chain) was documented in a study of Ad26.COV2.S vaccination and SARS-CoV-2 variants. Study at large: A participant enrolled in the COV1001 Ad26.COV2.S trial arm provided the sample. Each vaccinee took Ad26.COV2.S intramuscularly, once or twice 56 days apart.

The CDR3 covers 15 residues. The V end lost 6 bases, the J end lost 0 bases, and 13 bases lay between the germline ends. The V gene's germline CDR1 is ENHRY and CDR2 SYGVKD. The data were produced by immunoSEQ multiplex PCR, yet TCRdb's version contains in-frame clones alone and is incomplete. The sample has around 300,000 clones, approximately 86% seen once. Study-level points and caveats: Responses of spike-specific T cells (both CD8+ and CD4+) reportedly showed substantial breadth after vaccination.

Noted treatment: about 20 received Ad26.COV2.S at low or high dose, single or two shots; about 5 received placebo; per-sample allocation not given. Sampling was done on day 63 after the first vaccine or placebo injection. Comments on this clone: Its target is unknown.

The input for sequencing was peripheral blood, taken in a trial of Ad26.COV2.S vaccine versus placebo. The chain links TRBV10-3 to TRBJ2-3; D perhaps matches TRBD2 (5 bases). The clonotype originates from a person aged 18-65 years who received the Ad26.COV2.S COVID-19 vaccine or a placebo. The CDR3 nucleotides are TGTGCCATCAGCCCTTGGCGGGTTAGCACAGATACGCAGTATTTT. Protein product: CAISPWRVSTDTQYF.